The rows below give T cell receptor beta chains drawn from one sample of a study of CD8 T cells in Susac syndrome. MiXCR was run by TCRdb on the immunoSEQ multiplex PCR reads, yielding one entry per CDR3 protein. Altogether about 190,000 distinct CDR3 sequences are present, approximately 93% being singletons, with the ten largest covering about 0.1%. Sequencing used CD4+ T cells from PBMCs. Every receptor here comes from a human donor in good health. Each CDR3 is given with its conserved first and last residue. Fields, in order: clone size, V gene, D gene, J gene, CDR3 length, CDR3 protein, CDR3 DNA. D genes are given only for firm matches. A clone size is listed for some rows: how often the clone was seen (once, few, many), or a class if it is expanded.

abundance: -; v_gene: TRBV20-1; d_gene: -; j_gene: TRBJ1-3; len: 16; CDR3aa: CSASDLQGFSGNTIYF; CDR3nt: TGCAGTGCTAGCGACTTACAGGGTTTCTCTGGAAACACCATATATTTT
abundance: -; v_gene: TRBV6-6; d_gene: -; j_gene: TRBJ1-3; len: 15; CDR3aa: CASSWAAASGNTIYF; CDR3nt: TGTGCCAGCAGTTGGGCGGCGGCCTCTGGAAACACCATATATTTT
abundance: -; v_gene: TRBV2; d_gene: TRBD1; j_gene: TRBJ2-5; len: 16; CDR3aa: CASRTRQGFSQETQYF; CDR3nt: TGTGCCAGCAGGACCAGACAGGGGTTTTCCCAAGAGACCCAGTACTTC
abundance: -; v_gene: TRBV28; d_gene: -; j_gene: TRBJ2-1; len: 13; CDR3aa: CASQGFGWGEQFF; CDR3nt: TGTGCCAGTCAGGGGTTTGGTTGGGGTGAGCAGTTCTTC
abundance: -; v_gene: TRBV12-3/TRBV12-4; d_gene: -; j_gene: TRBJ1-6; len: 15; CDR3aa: CASSSGVTGNSPLHF; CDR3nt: TGTGCCAGCAGTTCAGGCGTTACGGGCAATTCACCCCTCCACTTT
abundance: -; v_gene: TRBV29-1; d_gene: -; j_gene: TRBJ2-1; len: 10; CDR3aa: CSVDFNEQFF; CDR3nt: TGCAGCGTTGATTTCAATGAGCAGTTCTTC
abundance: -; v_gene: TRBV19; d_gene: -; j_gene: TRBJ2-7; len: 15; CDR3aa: CASSTPEGSPYEQYF; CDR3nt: TGTGCCAGTAGTACCCCGGAAGGGTCTCCCTACGAGCAGTACTTC
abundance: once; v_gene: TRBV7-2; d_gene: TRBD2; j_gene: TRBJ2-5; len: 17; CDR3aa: CASSLAGLAGRKDTQYF; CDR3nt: TGTGCCAGCAGCTTAGCGGGGCTAGCGGGACGAAAAGACACCCAGTACTTC
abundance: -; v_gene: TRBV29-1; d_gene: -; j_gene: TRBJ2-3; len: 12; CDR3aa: CSAKDLTDTQYF; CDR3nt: TGCAGCGCCAAGGACCTCACAGATACGCAGTATTTT
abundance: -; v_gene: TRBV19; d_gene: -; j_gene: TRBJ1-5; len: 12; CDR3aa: CASRGVQQPQHF; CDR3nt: TGTGCCAGTCGAGGGGTTCAACAGCCCCAGCATTTT
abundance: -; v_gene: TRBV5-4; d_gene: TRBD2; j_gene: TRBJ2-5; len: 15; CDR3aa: CASSSLAGGQETQYF; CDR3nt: TGTGCCAGCAGCTCGCTAGCGGGGGGGCAAGAGACCCAGTACTTC
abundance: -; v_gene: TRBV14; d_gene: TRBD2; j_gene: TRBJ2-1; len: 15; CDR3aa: CASSQEAGGWNEQFF; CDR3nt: TGTGCCAGCAGCCAAGAGGCGGGGGGGTGGAATGAGCAGTTCTTC